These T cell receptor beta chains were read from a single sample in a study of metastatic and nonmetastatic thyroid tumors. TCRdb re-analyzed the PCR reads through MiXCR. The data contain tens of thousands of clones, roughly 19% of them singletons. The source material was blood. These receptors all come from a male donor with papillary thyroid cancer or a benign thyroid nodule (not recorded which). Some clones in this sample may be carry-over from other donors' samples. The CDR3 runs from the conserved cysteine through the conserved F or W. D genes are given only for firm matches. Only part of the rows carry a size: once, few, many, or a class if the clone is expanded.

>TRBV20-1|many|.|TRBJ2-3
TGCAGTGCTAGAGCCGTAAGTTACACAGATACGCAGTATTTT
CSARAVSYTDTQYF
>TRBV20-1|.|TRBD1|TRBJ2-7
TGCAGTGCTCCTTCGGACAGGGTAAACGAGCAGTACTTC
CSAPSDRVNEQYF
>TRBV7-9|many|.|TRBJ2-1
TGTGCCAGCAGCTTTCGGGACCCATACAATGAGCAGTTCTTC
CASSFRDPYNEQFF
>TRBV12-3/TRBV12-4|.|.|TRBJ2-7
TGTGCCAGCAGTTTCAGCAGTACAGAGAAGTACTTC
CASSFSSTEKYF
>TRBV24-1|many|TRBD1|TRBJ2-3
TGTGCCACCAGTGATTTGGGACAGGGTGTGTCAGATACGCAGTATTTT
CATSDLGQGVSDTQYF
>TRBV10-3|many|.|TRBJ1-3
TGTGCCATCAGTGGCCCGAAGGCGCCTGGAAACACCATATATTTT
CAISGPKAPGNTIYF
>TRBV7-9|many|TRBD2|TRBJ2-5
TGTGCCAGCAGCTTAGCCGAGGGGCGGGAGATCACCCAGCACTTC
CASSLAEGREITQHF
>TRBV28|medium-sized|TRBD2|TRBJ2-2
TGTGCCAGCAGTTCGACTAGCGGGAGCCACGGGGAGCTGTTTTTT
CASSSTSGSHGELFF
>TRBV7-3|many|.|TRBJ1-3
TGTGCCAGCAGCATAACGGGACACCAAACTCCCTACTCTGGAAACACCATATATTTT
CASSITGHQTPYSGNTIYF
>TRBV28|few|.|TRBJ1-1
TGTGCCAGCAGCCCTCACGTAATGAGCACTGAAGCTTTCTTC
CASSPHVMSTEAFF
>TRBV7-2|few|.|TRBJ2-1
TGTGCCAGCAGCTTAGCCGCGGGACTCTATTCCAATGAGCAGTTCTTC
CASSLAAGLYSNEQFF
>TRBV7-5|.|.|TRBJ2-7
.
CISVPAAVRPRGTGAYEQYF
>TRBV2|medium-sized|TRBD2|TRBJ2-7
TGTGCCAGCGGTAGCGGGAGTGGATACGAGCAGTACTTC
CASGSGSGYEQYF
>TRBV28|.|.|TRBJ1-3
TGTGCCAGCAGCCCAGCGTTCGGTGGCTCTGGAAACACCATATATTTT
CASSPAFGGSGNTIYF
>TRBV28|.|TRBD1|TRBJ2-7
TGTGCCAGCAGAAAAGCAGGGGGCGCGTACGAGCAGTACTTC
CASRKAGGAYEQYF
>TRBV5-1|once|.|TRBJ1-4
TGCGCCAGCAGTTACAGTGGCGGGGGCTTTGGTGAAAAACTGTTTTTT
CASSYSGGGFGEKLFF
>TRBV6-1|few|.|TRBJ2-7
TGTTCCACCATCGGAGTATCTCTGGCCGAGCAGTACTTC
CSTIGVSLAEQYF
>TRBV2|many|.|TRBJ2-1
TGTGCCAGCAGGGGCTCGCCGGATGACAGTTCCAATGAGCAGTTCTTC
CASRGSPDDSSNEQFF
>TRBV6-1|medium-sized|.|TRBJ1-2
TGTGCCAGCAGCCACCGGGGTTCCTACGGCTACACCTTC
CASSHRGSYGYTF
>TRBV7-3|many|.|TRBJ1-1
TGTGCCAGCAGCCCAGCGGGTTACACTGAAGCTTTCTTT
CASSPAGYTEAFF
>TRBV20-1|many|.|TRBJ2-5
TGCAGTGCTAGAGATCGAGCCAGTCAGGGGGAGACCCAGTACTTC
CSARDRASQGETQYF
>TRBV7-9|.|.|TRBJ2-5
TGTACCAGCAGCTTAGAGGAGACCAAGTACTTC
CTSSLEETKYF
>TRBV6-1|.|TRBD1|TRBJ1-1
TGTGCCAGCAATCCGCAGGGGGCAGGGATGAACACTGAAGCTTTCTTT
CASNPQGAGMNTEAFF
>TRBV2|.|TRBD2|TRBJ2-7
TGTGCCAGCAGTGGGGAGGGCGAGCAGTACTTC
CASSGEGEQYF
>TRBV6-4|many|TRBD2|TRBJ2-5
TGTGCCAGCAGTAGCGGGAGTGGGCAAGAGACCCAGTACTTC
CASSSGSGQETQYF
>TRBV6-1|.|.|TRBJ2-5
TGTGCCACCCTGGGGGGTTTTGCTGATGAGACCCAGTACTTC
CATLGGFADETQYF
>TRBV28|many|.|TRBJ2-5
TGTGCCAGCTCTTGGCGGGAAGAGACCCAGTACTTC
CASSWREETQYF
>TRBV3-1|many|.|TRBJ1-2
TGTGCCAGCAGCCTCGGACAGCTCTATGGCTACACCTTC
CASSLGQLYGYTF
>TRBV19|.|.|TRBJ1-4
TGTGCCAGTAGTCCCACTTGCGGGACATGCCGGCCGAATGAAAAACTGTTTTTT
CASSPTCGTCRPNEKLFF
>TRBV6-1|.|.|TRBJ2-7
TGTGCCAGCAGTGAAGCGGCAGTTCGCTCCTACGAGCAGTACTTC
CASSEAAVRSYEQYF
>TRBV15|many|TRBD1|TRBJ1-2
TGTGCCACCAGCATGAGGACAGGCGTCAAACCCTATGGCTACACCTTC
CATSMRTGVKPYGYTF
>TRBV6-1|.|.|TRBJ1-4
TGTGCCAGCAGTGAAATGGCAGGCAGTTCCACTAATGAAAAACTGTTTTTT
CASSEMAGSSTNEKLFF
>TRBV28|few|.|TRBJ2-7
TGTGCCAGCAGCCTGGGGACTCGGTGGTACGATAAGTACTTC
CASSLGTRWYDKYF
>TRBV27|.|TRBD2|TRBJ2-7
TGTGCCAGCAGCCACTACGGACTAGCGGATGGCTACGAGCAGTACTTC
CASSHYGLADGYEQYF
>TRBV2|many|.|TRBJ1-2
TGTGCCAGCATAACGGGTCCGACAGCCGCTAACTATGGCTACACCTTC
CASITGPTAANYGYTF
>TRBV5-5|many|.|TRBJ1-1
TGTGCCAGCAGCGCAAGCGTCAGAAACACTGAAGCTTTCTTT
CASSASVRNTEAFF
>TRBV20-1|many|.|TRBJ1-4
TGCAGTGCTAGGGTCCCCTGGGGTGAAAAACTGTTTTTT
CSARVPWGEKLFF
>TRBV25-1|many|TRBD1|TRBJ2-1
TGTGCCAGCAGTGGCTGGACAGGGTCGGGCGAGCAGTTCTTC
CASSGWTGSGEQFF
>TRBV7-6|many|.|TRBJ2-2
TGTGCCAGCGGCTGGCAGGGGAACACCGGGGAGCTGTTTTTT
CASGWQGNTGELFF
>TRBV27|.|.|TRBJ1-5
TGTGCCAGCAGAAAGGGGGGCAGGGATAGCAATCAGCCCCAGCATTTT
CASRKGGRDSNQPQHF
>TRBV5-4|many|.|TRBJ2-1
TGTGCCAGCAGCTTGGTTCGCCTAGTAGGAAATGAGCAGTTCTTC
CASSLVRLVGNEQFF
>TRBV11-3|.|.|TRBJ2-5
TGTGCCAGCAGCTCATCTAGAGGAGGAGAGACCCAGTACTTC
CASSSSRGGETQYF
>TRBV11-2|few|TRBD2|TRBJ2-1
TGTGCCAGCAACGGTGGGAGGGGATATAATGAGCAGTTCTTC
CASNGGRGYNEQFF
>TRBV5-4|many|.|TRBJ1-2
TGTGCCAGCAGCTTGCGGCTTGGTGGCAGGGAAATATATGGCTACACCTTC
CASSLRLGGREIYGYTF
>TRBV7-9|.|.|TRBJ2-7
TGTGCCAGCAGCCTAAGGGTCGTGGAGGACTACGAGCAGTACTTC
CASSLRVVEDYEQYF
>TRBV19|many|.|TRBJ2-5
TGTGCCAGTAGTATAGATCGCCAGGGCGGAGAGACCCAGTACTTC
CASSIDRQGGETQYF
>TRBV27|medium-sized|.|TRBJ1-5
TGTGCCAGCAGTTTAAGGGGAGATCAGCCCCAGCATTTT
CASSLRGDQPQHF
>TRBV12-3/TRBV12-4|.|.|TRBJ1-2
TGTGCCAGCACACGCACCTGTCCCAGCTATGGCTACACCTTC
CASTRTCPSYGYTF